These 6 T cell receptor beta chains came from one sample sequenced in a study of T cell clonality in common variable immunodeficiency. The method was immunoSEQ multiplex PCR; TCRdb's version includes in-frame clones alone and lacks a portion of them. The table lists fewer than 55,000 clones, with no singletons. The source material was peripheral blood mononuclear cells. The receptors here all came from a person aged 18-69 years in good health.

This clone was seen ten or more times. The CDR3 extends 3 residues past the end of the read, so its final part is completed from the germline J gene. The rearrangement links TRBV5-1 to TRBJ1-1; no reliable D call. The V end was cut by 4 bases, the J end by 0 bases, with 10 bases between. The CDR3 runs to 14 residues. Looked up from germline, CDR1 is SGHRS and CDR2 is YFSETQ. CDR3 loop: CASSEGGLNTEAFF. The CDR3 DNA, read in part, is TGCGCCAGCAGCGAAGGCGGATTGAACACTGAA.

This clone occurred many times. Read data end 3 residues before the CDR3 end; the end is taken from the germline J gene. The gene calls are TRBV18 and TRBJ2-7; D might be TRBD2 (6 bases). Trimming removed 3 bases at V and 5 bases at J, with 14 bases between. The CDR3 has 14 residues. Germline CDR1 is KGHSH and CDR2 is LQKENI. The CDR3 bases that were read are TGTGCCAGCTCACCCCAGGGAGGCGCTAACGAG. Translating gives CASSPQGGANE. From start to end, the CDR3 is CASSPQGGANEQYF.

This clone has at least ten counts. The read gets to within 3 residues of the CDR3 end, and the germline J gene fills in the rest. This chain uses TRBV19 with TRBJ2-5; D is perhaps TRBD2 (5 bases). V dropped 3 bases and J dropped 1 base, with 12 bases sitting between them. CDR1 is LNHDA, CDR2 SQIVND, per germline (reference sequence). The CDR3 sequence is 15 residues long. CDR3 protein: CASSMERAGQETQYF. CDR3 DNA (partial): TGTGCCAGTAGTATGGAAAGGGCGGGCCAAGAGACC.

Incomplete CDR3 DNA: TGTGCCAGCAGTGAAGCCGTGGGGCGGTCCGGGCAGCCC. It is translated as CASSEAVGRSGQP. The CDR3 in full is CASSEAVGRSGQPQHF. V gene TRBV2 combines with J gene TRBJ1-5; D is possibly TRBD1 (5 bases). The read stops 3 residues short of the end of the CDR3; the missing end is completed from the germline J gene. The V end lost 0 bases, the J end lost 7 bases, and 16 bases lay between the germline ends. The germline CDR1 and CDR2 sequences are SNHLY and FYNNEI. CDR3 length: 16 residues.

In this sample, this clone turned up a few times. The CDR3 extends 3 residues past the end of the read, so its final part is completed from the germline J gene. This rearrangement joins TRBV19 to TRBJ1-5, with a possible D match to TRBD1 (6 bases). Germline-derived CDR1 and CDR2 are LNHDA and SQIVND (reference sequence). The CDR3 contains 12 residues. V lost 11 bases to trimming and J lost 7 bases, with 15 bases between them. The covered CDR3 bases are TGTGCCGTTAAACAGGGAGAGCAGCCC. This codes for CAVKQGEQP. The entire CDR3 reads CAVKQGEQPQHF.

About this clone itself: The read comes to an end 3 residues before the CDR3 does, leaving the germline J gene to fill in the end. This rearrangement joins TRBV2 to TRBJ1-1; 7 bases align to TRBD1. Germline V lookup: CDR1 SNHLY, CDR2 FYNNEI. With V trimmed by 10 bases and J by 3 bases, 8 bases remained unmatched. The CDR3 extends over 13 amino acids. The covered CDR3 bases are TGTGCCACCACAGGGGATGCGGACACTGAA. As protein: CATTGDADTE. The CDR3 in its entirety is CATTGDADTEAFF.